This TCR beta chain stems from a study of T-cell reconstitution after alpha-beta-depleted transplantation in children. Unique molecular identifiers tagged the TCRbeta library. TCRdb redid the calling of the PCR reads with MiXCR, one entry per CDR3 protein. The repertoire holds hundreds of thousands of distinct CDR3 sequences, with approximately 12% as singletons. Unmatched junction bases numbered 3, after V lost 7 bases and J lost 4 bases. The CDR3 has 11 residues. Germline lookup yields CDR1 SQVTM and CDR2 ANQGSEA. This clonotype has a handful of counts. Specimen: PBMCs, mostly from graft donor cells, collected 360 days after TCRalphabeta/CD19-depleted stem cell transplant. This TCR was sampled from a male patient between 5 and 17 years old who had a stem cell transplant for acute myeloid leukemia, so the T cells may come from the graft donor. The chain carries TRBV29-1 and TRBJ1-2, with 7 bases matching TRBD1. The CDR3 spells CSADRVYGYTF. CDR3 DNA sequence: TGCAGCGCCGACAGGGTCTATGGCTACACCTTC.